This TCR beta chain was sequenced in a study of OX40 agonist ivuxolimab in advanced cancers. Study in general: Dose-escalation patients suffered from hepatocellular carcinoma, melanoma, renal cell or head and neck cancer. Those enrolled were 70% to 85% male, with a mean age of approximately 60 years and ages from 23 to 79.

The table lists this clone with a count of one. Its ends do not fully match the called genes, so a read error is possible. CDR1 is MNHEY and CDR2 is SVGAGI in the germline V gene. This CDR3 is built from 14 residues. Produced via immunoSEQ multiplex PCR; TCRdb's table is partial and in-frame only. The sample has about 82,000 clones, about nine tenths seen once; the top ten hold 0.6% to 0.7%. The sequence came from an adult with an advanced solid tumor such as melanoma, head and neck, liver or kidney cancer. The specimen comprised CD4+ or CD8+ T cells sorted from blood, sampled in a trial of the OX40 agonist ivuxolimab. This rearrangement joins TRBV6-5 to TRBJ1-2; 7 bases align to TRBD1. The CDR3 DNA reads as TGTGCCAGCAGTCACTCACAGGGGTACTATGGCTACACCTTC. This codes for CASSHSQGYYGYTF.